Sequencing of this T cell receptor beta chain was carried out in a study of regulatory T cells in long-lasting Graves disease (dated by TCRdb to the early 2020s). In the study overall: Persistent Graves' disease meant more than 5 years of antithyroid drug treatment with TSH receptor autoantibodies that stayed positive. Peripheral blood TCR sequencing and RNA sequencing compared persistent Graves' disease patients with newly diagnosed Graves' disease patients. The study was registered as a clinical trial and conducted in China. TCR sequencing covered about 13 persistent and roughly 20 newly diagnosed Graves' disease patients, around 35 samples in total. On average, persistent Graves' disease patients in the clinical cohort had been on antithyroid drugs for around ten years. The paper's findings and limits, for the study overall: Persistent disease showed preferential use of TRBV28, TRBJ1-2 and TRBJ2-5, whereas newly diagnosed disease favored TRBV20-1 and TRBJ2-1. Sequencing and analysis were restricted to the TCR beta chain. As a limitation, the authors acknowledged that the small sample size may reduce accuracy. Persistent Graves' disease patients showed lower TCR Shannon entropy and fewer highly expanded clones than newly diagnosed patients, suggesting clonal expansion. Patients with persistent disease shared more public clonotypes (around 3,000) than newly diagnosed patients did (more than 900). Only peripheral blood was studied, because thyroid tissue, the primary lesion, was inaccessible.

Library preparation used multiplex PCR. Sequencing instrument: Illumina HiSeq 4000. To build TCR beta libraries, CDR3 regions were amplified by Arm-PCR using iRepertoire HTBI primers. Gel purification was performed on PCR products prior to sequencing. The published analysis was carried out like this. Across samples, around 62 TRBV and 13 to 15 TRBJ segments were identified and used for gene usage analysis of CDR3 amino acid clonotypes. Filtered high-quality paired reads were merged into contigs using COPE and FqMerger. BLAST was used to align contigs to IMGT TRBV, TRBD and TRBJ reference genes, with CDR3 defined following IMGT. Any clonotype with a frequency above 0.1% was classified as a highly expanded clone. Shannon entropy was used to measure repertoire diversity, and the Gini coefficient was used to measure V-J evenness. Clonotypes shared by more than one individual were considered public. The public sequencing data were trimmed at Q25 with fastp and processed into clonotypes with MiXCR by TCRdb, which kept only in-frame beta chains. Identical CDR3 proteins give one entry, which carries the most common genes and DNA. Here the V and J calls rest on TCRdb's processing, not on the authors' analysis. This sample is represented by fewer than 450,000 distinct CDR3 sequences; less than 25% of them were singletons. The ten largest clones take up under 25% of the sample.

The time point label corresponds to: persistent/refractory GD, antithyroid drugs over 5 years with positive TRAb. For both TCR sequencing and RNA sequencing, RNA was extracted from PBMCs in TRIzol. The diagnosis of Graves' disease was made according to American Thyroid Association guidelines. The patients came from an endocrinology department in Xi'an, China. Each patient gave 9 to 10 milliliters of peripheral blood, collected in an EDTA anticoagulant tube. Ficoll Paque Plus density gradient separation was used to isolate PBMCs, and no additional T cell sorting was done. An Agilent 2100 Bioanalyzer and agarose gel were used to assess RNA quality, and a NanoDrop 2000 was used to measure RNA concentration. Regarding this clonotype: The antigen it binds to is not known. Per-base quality was not reported, and no clone a single base away is much larger than it.

Here V drops 1 base and J drops 4 bases, and the junction holds 16 bases not matched to any gene. The CDR3 covers 17 residues, taking in both the cysteine and the phenylalanine. CDR3 DNA only is kept here, 51 bases in frame from base 1. CDR1 and CDR2 (DFQATT, SNEGSKA) derive from the germline V gene (reference sequence). This chain is built from TRBV20-1 and TRBJ2-7; 7 of the junction bases match TRBD2. This sample comprised peripheral blood mononuclear cells (PBMCs), obtained when the disease was refractory, from a patient treated with antithyroid drugs. The receptor's source is a female donor with Graves disease. The CDR3 region reads CSARVPPSSGAQYEQYF. Here is the DNA: TGCAGTGCTAGAGTTCCCCCCTCTAGCGGTGCTCAATACGAGCAGTACTTC.